Sequencing of this T cell receptor beta chain was carried out in a study of blood T cell repertoires in COVID-19. Study-level information: From the United States, Italy and Spain came samples of acute and convalescent COVID-19.

Germline assignment: CDR1 LGHDT and CDR2 YNNKEL (reference sequence). The CDR3 is made up of 12 amino acids. V was pared by 3 bases and J by 6 bases, with 1 base of the junction left unmatched. Methods used by the authors: Reference gene primer amplification in the assay estimated nucleated cell counts. Repertoires were generated with immunoSEQ multiplex PCR, while TCRdb's copy carries only in-frame clones and drops some. Clonal size and the V and J genes are those of that table, whereas D and trimming came from the DNA. This table has approximately 120,000 clones, approximately 84% appearing once. Sequenced: peripheral blood. This receptor was taken from a human donor in a cohort sampled during active COVID-19. V usage is TRBV3-1 (or the pseudogene TRBV3-2) and J usage is TRBJ2-7; 8 nucleotides match TRBD2. The CDR3 DNA reads TGTGCCAGCAGCCACGGGGGGGGCGAGCAGTACTTC. Encoded protein: CASSHGGGEQYF.